One sample yielded the 11 T cell receptor beta chains listed below, sequenced in a study of blood T cell repertoires in COVID-19. Here immunoSEQ multiplex PCR was the method, and the copy in TCRdb shows in-frame clones only, minus some. The table lists about 140,000 clones, about 86% of them singletons. Sequenced material: peripheral blood. All receptors come from a woman aged 60-75 years with acute or convalescent COVID-19.

The V gene is TRBV28, the J gene TRBJ2-7; D ambiguous. Trimming removed 5 bases at V and 2 bases at J, with 10 bases between. The CDR3 is 13 residues long. CDR1 MDHEN and CDR2 SYDVKM come from the germline V gene. The CDR3 nucleotides read TGTGCCAGCAGTCCCCCTGTTGCCTACGAGCAGTACTTC. Its translation: CASSPPVAYEQYF.

The CDR3 sequence is CASSHRLAGGPNIQYF. For the CDR3, the DNA is TGTGCCAGCAGCCACCGACTAGCGGGGGGGCCGAACATTCAGTACTTC. This chain uses TRBV3-1 (or the pseudogene TRBV3-2) with TRBJ2-4; TRBD2 matches at 14 bases. The CDR3 runs 16 residues. Germline V gene sequence: CDR1 LGHDT, CDR2 YNNKEL (reference sequence). V dropped 3 bases and J dropped 7; count of bases not matched to a gene: 5.

The chain uses TRBV4-1 and TRBJ1-5, with 7 nucleotides matching TRBD1. This CDR3 region has 16 residues. Germline assignment: CDR1 MGHRA and CDR2 YSYEKL. V dropped 6 bases and J dropped 2; count of bases not matched to a gene: 10. The CDR3 here is CASRFHDQGGNQPQHF. In DNA form, the CDR3 reads TGCGCCAGCAGGTTCCACGACCAGGGGGGCAATCAGCCCCAGCATTTT.

The table lists this clone with a count of one. CDR3 in amino acids: CASSLQSTDTQYF. CDR3 coding DNA: TGTGCCAGCAGTTTACAGTCCACAGATACGCAGTATTTT. J is TRBJ2-3 and V is TRBV12-3 or TRBV12-4, with unresolved D. This CDR3 region has 13 residues. Trimming took 2 bases from V and 2 from J, leaving 5 bases between them.

The chain couples TRBV4-3 to TRBJ2-2; the D gene is possibly TRBD2 (5 bases). Germline assignment: CDR1 LGHNA and CDR2 YSLEER. Trimming removed 1 base from V and 8 bases from J, with 14 bases in between. This CDR3 is built from 15 residues. The DNA for the CDR3 is TGCGCCAGCAGCCAAGTTCGGATATCGGGGGGGGAGCTGTTTTTT. Translating gives CASSQVRISGGELFF.

This clone was observed a handful of times. J is TRBJ1-6 and V is TRBV2, with 7 bases aligning to TRBD1. Germline CDR1 and CDR2: SNHLY and FYNNEI. The CDR3 is 17 residues long. V was pared by 1 base and J by 8 bases, with 11 bases of the junction left unmatched. The CDR3 here is CASSEGMRGRVDSPLHF. CDR3 bases: TGTGCCAGCAGTGAAGGAATGAGGGGGCGGGTTGATTCACCCCTCCACTTT.

V usage is TRBV24-1 and J usage is TRBJ2-1; D remains ambiguous. This CDR3 has 16 residues. Germline-derived CDR1 and CDR2 are KGHDR and SFDVKD. The V and J ends lost 2 bases and 8 bases respectively, with 18 bases between them. The CDR3 DNA is TGTGCCACCAGTGATTCCCGAATAGCTATTTCCGATGAGCAGTTCTTC. It encodes CATSDSRIAISDEQFF.

V and J are TRBV18 and TRBJ2-7, with 8 bases that match TRBD1. The CDR3 consists of 15 residues. J was trimmed by 2 bases and V by 3 bases; bases with no gene match: 6. CDR1 KGHSH and CDR2 LQKENI come from the germline V gene. This chain's CDR3 is CASSPYGQGTYEQYF. In DNA, the CDR3 is TGTGCCAGCTCACCTTATGGACAGGGAACCTACGAGCAGTACTTC.

The rearrangement links TRBV10-3 to TRBJ1-2; TRBD1 is a possible D gene (5 bases). V was pared by 4 bases and J by 7 bases, with 16 bases between. CDR1 and CDR2 (germline): ENHRY, SYGVKD. This CDR3 spans 14 amino acids. The CDR3 DNA sequence: TGTGCCATCAGTGCGATGGCTACAGACAGTGGCTACACCTTC. Protein sequence: CAISAMATDSGYTF.

This clone showed up just once. This rearrangement joins TRBV10-1 to TRBJ1-6, with 8 bases identical to TRBD1. The CDR3 totals 14 residues. Losses at the gene ends were 5 bases for V and 5 bases for J; bases not matched to a gene: 2. Looked up from germline, CDR1 is WNHNN and CDR2 is SYGVQD (reference sequence). DNA for the CDR3: TGCGCCAGCAGTAAGACAGGGGATAATTCACCCCTCCACTTT. Translating gives CASSKTGDNSPLHF.

V gene TRBV9 combines with J gene TRBJ1-6, with D perhaps matching TRBD1 (6 bases). This CDR3 comprises 15 residues. Trimming shortened V by 1 base and J by 8 bases, and 13 bases separated the two germline ends. Per the germline V gene, CDR1 is SGDLS and CDR2 is YYNGEE. CDR3 sequence: CASSVRPQGYSPLHF. CDR3 DNA sequence: TGTGCCAGCAGCGTAAGGCCCCAGGGGTATTCACCCCTCCACTTT.